This T cell receptor beta chain came from a study of vaccination effects on CD4 cells after COVID-19. For the study at large: Relative to the second dose, post-vaccine samples were obtained a median of 72 days later. Wells of two million PBMC each were grown with around 10 IU/ml IL-2 and approximately 9.5 ug/ml peptides.

Per the germline V gene, CDR1 is SNHLY and CDR2 is FYNNEI. There are 17 residues in the CDR3. Trimming cost V 2 bases and J 8 bases; bases outside gene matches: 11. Measured with immunoSEQ multiplex PCR; TCRdb has only the in-frame clones, and not every one. The sample records around 50,000 clones, 74% being singletons. On this clone itself: Its antigen is unknown.

With nine to eleven days of culture completed, CD4+ T cells were isolated. Infection dated between March and December 2020, before the Alpha, Beta and Delta variants reached the United States. Vaccination of participants consisted of two doses of either the BNT162b2 or mRNA-1273 vaccine. The material was CD4+ T cells from PBMCs cultured without peptide, obtained after COVID-19 vaccination. The sequence was collected from a human donor who had a prior SARS-CoV-2 infection. V usage is TRBV2 and J usage is TRBJ2-1, with 11 positions matching TRBD2. The CDR3 protein is CASSELALAGGQDEQFF. Written as DNA, the CDR3 is TGTGCCAGCAGTGAACTTGCCTTAGCGGGGGGGCAGGATGAGCAGTTCTTC.